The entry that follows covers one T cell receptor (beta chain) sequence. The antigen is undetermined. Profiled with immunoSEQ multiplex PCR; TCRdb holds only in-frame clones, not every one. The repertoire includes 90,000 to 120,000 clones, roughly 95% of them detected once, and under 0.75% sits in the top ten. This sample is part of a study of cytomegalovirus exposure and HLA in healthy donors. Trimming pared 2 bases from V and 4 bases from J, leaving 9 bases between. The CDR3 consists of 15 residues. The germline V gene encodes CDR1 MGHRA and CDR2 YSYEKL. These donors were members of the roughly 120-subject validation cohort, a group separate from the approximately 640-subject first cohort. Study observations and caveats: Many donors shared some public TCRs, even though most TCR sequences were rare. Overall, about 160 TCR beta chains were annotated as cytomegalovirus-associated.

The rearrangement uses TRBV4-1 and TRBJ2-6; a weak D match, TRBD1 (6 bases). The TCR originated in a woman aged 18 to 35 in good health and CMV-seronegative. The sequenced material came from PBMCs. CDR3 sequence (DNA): TGCGCCAGCAGCCAACCAGGGGAAGGGGCCAACGTCCTGACTTTC. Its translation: CASSQPGEGANVLTF.